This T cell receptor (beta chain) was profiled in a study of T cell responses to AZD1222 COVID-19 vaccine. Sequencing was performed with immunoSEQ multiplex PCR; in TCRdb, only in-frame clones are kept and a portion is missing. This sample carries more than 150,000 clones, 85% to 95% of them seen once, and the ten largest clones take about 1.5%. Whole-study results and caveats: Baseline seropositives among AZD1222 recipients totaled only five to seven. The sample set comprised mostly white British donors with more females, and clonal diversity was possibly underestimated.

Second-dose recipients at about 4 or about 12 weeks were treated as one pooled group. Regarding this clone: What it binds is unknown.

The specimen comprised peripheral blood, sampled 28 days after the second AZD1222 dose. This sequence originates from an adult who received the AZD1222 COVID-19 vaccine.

The CDR3 spells CASSSNLDASYEQYF. The CDR3 nucleotides read TGTGCCAGCAGCTCAAACCTCGACGCCAGCTACGAGCAGTACTTC. This chain links TRBV11-3 with TRBJ2-7; D uncertain. Germline V gives CDR1 SGHNT, CDR2 YENEEA. The ends were cut back, 4 bases at V and 3 bases at J, with 16 bases in the middle. The CDR3 loop spans 15 amino acids.